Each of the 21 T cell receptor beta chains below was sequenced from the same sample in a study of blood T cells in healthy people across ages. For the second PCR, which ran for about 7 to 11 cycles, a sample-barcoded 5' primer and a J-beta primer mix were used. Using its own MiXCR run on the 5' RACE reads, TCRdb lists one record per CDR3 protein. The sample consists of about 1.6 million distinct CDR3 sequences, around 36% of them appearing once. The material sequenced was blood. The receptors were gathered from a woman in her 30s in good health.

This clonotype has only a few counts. The CDR3 reads CASSLALAGDNNEQFF. CDR3 coding DNA: TGCGCCAGCAGCTTGGCCCTAGCGGGGGATAACAATGAGCAGTTCTTC. The chain uses TRBV5-1 and TRBJ2-1, with 10 bases identical to TRBD2. Losses at the gene ends were 0 bases for V and 5 bases for J; bases not matched to a gene: 5. CDR3 length: 16 residues. Germline loops: CDR1 SGHRS, CDR2 YFSETQ.

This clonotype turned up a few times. CDR3 DNA sequence: TGTGCCAGCAGCCCCCAGACAGGGTCGGGTTCACCCCTCCACTTT. Translation gives CASSPQTGSGSPLHF. The chain carries TRBV7-2 and TRBJ1-6; 7 nucleotides line up with TRBD1. V dropped 5 bases and J dropped 9; count of bases not matched to a gene: 10. Looked up from germline, CDR1 is SGHTA and CDR2 is FQGNSA. CDR3 length: 15 residues.

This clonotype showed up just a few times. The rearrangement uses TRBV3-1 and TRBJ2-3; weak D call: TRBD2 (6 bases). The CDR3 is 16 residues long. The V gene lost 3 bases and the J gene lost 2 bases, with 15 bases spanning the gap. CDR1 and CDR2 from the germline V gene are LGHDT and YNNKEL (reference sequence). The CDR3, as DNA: TGTGCCAGCAGCCATTATAGCGGCCTAAACACAGATACGCAGTATTTT. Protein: CASSHYSGLNTDTQYF.

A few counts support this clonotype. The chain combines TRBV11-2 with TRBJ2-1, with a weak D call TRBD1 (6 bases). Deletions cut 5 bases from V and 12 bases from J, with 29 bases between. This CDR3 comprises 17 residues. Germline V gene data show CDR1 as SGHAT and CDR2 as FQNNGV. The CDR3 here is CASSRQPRGTSTDTQFF. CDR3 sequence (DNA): TGTGCCAGCAGCCGCCAGCCGAGGGGGACCAGCACAGATACGCAGTTCTTC.

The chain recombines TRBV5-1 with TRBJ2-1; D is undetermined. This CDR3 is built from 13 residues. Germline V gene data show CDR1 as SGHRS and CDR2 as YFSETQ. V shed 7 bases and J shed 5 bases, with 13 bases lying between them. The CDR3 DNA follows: TGCGCCAGCCTCGGGTCGAATGACAATGAGCAGTTCTTC. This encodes CASLGSNDNEQFF. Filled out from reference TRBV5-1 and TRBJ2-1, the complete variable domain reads KAGVTQTPRYLIKTRGQQVTLSCSPISGHRSVSWYQQTPGQGLQFLFEYFSETQRNKGNFPGRFSGRQFSNSRSEMNVSTLELGDSALYLCASLGSNDNEQFFGPGTRLTVL.

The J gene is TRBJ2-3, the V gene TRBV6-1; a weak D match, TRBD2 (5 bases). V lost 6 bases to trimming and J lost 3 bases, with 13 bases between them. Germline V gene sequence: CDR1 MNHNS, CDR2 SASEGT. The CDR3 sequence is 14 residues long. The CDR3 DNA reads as TGTGCCAGCAGAACCCATGAGGGTACAGATACGCAGTATTTT. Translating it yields CASRTHEGTDTQYF.

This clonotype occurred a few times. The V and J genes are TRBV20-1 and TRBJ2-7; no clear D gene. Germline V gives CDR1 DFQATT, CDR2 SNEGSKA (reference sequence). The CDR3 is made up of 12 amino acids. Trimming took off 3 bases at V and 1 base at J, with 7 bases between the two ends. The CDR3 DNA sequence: TGCAGTGCTAGTGCCGTTTCCTACGAGCAGTACTTC. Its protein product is CSASAVSYEQYF.

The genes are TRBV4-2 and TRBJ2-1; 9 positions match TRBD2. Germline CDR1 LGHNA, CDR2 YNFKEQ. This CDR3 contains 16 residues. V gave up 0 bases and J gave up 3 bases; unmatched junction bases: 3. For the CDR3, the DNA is TGTGCCAGCAGCCAAGACCCTAGCGGGGACTACAATGAGCAGTTCTTC. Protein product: CASSQDPSGDYNEQFF.

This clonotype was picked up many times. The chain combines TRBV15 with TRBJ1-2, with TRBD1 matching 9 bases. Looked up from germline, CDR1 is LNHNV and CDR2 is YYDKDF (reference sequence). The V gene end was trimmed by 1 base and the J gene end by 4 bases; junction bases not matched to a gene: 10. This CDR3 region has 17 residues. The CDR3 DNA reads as TGTGCCACCAGCAGAGCCGAACAGGGGGCGCTGGGCTATGGCTACACCTTC. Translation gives CATSRAEQGALGYGYTF.

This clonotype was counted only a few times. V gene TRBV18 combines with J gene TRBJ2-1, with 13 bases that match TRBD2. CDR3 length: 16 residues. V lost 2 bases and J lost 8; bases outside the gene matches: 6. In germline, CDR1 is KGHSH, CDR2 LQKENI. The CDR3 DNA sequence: TGTGCCAGCTCACCAAGAGGGACTAGCGGGACCGATGAGCAGTTCTTC. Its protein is CASSPRGTSGTDEQFF.

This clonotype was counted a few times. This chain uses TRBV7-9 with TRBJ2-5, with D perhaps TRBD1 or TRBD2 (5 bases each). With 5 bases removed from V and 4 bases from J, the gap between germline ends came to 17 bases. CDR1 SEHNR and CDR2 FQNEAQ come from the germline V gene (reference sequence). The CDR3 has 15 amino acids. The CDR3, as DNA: TGTGCCAGCAGCCTCGCCGGGGCGAGGGGAGAGACCCAGTACTTC. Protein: CASSLAGARGETQYF.

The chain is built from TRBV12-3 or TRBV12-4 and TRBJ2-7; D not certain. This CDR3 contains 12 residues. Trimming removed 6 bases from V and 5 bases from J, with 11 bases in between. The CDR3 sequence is CASSLTPHEQYF. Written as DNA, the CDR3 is TGTGCCAGCAGCCTTACACCCCACGAGCAGTACTTC.

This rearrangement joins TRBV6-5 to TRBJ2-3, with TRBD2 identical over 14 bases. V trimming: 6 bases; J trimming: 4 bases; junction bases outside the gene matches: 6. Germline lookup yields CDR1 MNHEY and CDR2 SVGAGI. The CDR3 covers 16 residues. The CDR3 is CASRGLAGDDADTQYF. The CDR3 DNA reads TGTGCCAGCAGGGGACTAGCGGGAGATGATGCAGATACGCAGTATTTT.

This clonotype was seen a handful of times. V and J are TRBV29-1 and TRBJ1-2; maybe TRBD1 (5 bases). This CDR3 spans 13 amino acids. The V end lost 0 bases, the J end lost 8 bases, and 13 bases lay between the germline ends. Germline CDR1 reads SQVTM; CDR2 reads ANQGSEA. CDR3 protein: CSVEDPREGGYTF. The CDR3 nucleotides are TGCAGCGTTGAAGATCCCAGGGAGGGAGGCTACACCTTC.

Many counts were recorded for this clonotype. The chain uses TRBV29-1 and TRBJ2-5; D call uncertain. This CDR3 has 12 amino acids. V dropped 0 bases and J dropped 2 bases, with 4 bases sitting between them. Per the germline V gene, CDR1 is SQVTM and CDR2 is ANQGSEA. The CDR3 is CSVEDLQETQYF. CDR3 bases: TGCAGCGTTGAAGACTTGCAAGAGACCCAGTACTTC.

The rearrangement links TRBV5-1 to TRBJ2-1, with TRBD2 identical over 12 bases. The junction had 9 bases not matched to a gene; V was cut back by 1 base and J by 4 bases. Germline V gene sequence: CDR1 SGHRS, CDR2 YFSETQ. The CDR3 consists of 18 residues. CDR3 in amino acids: CASSLRTGTSGPYNEQFF. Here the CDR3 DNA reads TGCGCCAGCAGCTTGAGAACCGGGACTAGCGGGCCATACAATGAGCAGTTCTTC. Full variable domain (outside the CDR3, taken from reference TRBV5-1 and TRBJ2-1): KAGVTQTPRYLIKTRGQQVTLSCSPISGHRSVSWYQQTPGQGLQFLFEYFSETQRNKGNFPGRFSGRQFSNSRSEMNVSTLELGDSALYLCASSLRTGTSGPYNEQFFGPGTRLTVL.

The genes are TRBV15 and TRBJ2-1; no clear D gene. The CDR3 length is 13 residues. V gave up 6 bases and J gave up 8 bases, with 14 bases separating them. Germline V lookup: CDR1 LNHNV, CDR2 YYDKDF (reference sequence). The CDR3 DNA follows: TGTGCCACCAGGGATTGGGCTCTTGATGAGCAGTTCTTC. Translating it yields CATRDWALDEQFF. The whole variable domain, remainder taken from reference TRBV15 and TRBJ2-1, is DAMVIQNPRYQVTQFGKPVTLSCSQTLNHNVMYWYQQKSSQAPKLLFHYYDKDFNNEADTPDNFQSRRPNTSFCFLDIRSPGLGDTAMYLCATRDWALDEQFFGPGTRLTVL.

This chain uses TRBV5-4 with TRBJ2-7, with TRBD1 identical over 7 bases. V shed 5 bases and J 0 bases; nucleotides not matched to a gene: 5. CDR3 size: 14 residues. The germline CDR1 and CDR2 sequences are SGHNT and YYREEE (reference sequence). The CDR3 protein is CASRVRDSSYEQYF. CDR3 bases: TGTGCCAGCAGGGTCCGGGACAGCTCCTACGAGCAGTACTTC.

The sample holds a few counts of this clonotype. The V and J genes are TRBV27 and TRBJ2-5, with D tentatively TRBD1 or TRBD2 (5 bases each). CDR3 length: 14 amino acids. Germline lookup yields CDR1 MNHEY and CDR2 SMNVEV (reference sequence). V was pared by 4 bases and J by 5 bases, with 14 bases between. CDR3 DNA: TGTGCCAGCAGTTCGCTGGGGGAAGGTGAGACCCAGTACTTC. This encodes CASSSLGEGETQYF.

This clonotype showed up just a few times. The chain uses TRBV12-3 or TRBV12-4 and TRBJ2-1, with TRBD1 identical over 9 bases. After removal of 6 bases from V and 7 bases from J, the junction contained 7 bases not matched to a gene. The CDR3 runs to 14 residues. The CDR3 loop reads CASSLHRGRNEQFF. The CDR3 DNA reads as TGTGCCAGCAGCTTACACAGGGGGCGGAATGAGCAGTTCTTC.

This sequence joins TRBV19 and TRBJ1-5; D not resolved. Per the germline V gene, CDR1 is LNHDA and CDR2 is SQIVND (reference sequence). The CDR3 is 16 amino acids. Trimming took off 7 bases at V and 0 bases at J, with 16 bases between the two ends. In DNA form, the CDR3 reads TGTGCCAGTAAGGACGCGAAGAGAGGTAGCAATCAGCCCCAGCATTTT. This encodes CASKDAKRGSNQPQHF.